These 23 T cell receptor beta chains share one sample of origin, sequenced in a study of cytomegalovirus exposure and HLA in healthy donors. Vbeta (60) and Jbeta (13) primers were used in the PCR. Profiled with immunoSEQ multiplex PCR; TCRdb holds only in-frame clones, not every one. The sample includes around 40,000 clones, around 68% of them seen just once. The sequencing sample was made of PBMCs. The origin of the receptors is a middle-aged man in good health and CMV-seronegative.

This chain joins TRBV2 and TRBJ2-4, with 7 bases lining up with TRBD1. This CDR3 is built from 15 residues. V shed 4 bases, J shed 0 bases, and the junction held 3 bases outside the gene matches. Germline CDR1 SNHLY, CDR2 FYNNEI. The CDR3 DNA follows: TGTGCCAGCAGTGGAAGGGGGCCAGCCAAAAACATTCAGTACTTC. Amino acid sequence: CASSGRGPAKNIQYF.

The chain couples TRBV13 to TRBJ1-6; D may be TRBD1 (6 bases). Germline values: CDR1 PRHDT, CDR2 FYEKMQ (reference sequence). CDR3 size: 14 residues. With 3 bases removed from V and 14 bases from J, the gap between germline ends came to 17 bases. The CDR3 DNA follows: TGTGCCAGCAGCTTTCAGGGACAAGGATTTTCCCTCCACTTT. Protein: CASSFQGQGFSLHF.

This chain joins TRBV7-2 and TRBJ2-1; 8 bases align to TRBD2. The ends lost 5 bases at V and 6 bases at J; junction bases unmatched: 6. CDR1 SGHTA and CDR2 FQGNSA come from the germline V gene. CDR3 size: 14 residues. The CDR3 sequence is CASSTVGLVNEQFF. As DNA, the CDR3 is TGTGCCAGCAGCACCGTGGGACTAGTCAATGAGCAGTTCTTC.

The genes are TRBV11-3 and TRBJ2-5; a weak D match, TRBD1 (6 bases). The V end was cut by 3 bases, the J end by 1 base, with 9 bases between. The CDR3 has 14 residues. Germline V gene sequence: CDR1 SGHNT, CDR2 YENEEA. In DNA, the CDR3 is TGTGCCAGCAGCTTCAGGGACACCCAAGAGACCCAGTACTTC. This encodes CASSFRDTQETQYF.

The CDR3 nucleotides read TGCGCCAGCAGCCAAGAGGGACTAGGGACCGGGGAGCTGTTTTTT. It encodes CASSQEGLGTGELFF. The chain combines TRBV4-1 with TRBJ2-2; 8 bases line up with TRBD2. The germline CDR1 and CDR2 sequences are MGHRA and YSYEKL. The trim removed 0 bases at V and 5 bases at J, leaving 2 bases unmatched. The CDR3 has 15 residues.

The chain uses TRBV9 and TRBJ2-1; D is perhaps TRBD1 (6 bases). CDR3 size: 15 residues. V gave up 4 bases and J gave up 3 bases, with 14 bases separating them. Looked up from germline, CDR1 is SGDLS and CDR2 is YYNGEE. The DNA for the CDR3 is TGTGCCAGCAGCCCGTCGGGACACAACTACAATGAGCAGTTCTTC. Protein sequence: CASSPSGHNYNEQFF.

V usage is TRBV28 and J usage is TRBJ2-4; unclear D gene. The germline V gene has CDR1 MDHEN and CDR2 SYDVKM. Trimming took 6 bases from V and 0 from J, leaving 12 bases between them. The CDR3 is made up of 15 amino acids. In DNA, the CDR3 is TGTGCCAGCAGCCCTCAACAGCTAGCCAAAAACATTCAGTACTTC. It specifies CASSPQQLAKNIQYF. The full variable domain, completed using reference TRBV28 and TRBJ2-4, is DVKVTQSSRYLVKRTGEKVFLECVQDMDHENMFWYRQDPGLGLRLIYFSYDVKMKEKGDIPEGYSVSREKKERFSLILESASTNQTSMYLCASSPQQLAKNIQYFGAGTRLSVL.

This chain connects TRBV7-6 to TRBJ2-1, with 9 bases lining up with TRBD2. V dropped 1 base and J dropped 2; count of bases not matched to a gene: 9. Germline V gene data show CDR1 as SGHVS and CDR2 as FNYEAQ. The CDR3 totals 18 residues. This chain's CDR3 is CASSLGRPGGGAYNEQFF. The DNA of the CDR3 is TGTGCCAGCAGCTTAGGGCGTCCGGGCGGGGGGGCCTACAATGAGCAGTTCTTC.

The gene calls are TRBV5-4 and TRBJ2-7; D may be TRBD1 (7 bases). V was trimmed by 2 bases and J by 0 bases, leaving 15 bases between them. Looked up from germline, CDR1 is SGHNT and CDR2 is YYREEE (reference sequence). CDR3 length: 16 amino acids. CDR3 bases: TGTGCCAGCAGCTTAAGGGGGCGGGGCGACTCCTACGAGCAGTACTTC. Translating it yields CASSLRGRGDSYEQYF.

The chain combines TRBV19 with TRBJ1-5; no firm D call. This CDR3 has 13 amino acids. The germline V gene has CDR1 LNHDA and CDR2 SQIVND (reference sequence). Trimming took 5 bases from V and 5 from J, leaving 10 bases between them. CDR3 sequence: CASSGYRDQPQHF. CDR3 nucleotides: TGTGCCAGTAGTGGGTACAGAGATCAGCCCCAGCATTTT.

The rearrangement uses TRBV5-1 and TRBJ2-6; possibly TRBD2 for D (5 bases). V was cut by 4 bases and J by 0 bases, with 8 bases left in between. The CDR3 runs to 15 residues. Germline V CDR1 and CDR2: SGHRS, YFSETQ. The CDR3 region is CASSPGVSGANVLTF. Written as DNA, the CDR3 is TGCGCCAGCAGCCCCGGGGTCTCTGGGGCCAACGTCCTGACTTTC. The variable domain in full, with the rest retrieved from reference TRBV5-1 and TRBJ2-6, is KAGVTQTPRYLIKTRGQQVTLSCSPISGHRSVSWYQQTPGQGLQFLFEYFSETQRNKGNFPGRFSGRQFSNSRSEMNVSTLELGDSALYLCASSPGVSGANVLTFGAGSRLTVL.

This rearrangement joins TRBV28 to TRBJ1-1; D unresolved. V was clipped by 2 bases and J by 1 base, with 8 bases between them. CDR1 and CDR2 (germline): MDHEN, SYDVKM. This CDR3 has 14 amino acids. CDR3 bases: TGTGCCAGCAGTTTAACTCTGAGGAACACTGAAGCTTTCTTT. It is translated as CASSLTLRNTEAFF.

The CDR3 DNA sequence: TGTGCCTGGGCCACTCGGGGTTGGAAGACTGAAGCTTTCTTT. Translated: CAWATRGWKTEAFF. The J gene is TRBJ1-1, the V gene TRBV30, with D hard to call. The CDR3 is 14 amino acids. CDR1 and CDR2 (germline): GTSNPN, SVGIG (reference sequence). Trimming took 5 bases from V and 5 from J, leaving 18 bases between them.

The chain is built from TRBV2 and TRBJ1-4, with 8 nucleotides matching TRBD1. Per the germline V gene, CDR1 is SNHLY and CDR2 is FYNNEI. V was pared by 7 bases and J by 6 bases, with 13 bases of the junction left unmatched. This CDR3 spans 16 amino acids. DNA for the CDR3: TGTGCCAGCATTCCTGTCCCGACAGGGGTGGATGAAAAACTGTTTTTT. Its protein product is CASIPVPTGVDEKLFF.

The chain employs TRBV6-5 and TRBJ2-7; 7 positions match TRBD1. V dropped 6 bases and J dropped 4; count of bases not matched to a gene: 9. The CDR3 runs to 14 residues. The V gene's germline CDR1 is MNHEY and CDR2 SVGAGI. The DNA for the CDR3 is TGTGCCAGCAGCTCCGGGACAGCCCTGTACGAGCAGTACTTC. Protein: CASSSGTALYEQYF.

The DNA for the CDR3 is TGTGCCAGCAGCTTAGTCGGGGGTAGGTACACTGAAGCTTTCTTT. Protein sequence: CASSLVGGRYTEAFF. The rearrangement joins TRBV13 to TRBJ1-1; TRBD1 is a possible D gene (5 bases). V lost 1 base and J lost 3, with 12 bases in between. Germline V gives CDR1 PRHDT, CDR2 FYEKMQ (reference sequence). The CDR3 has 15 amino acids.

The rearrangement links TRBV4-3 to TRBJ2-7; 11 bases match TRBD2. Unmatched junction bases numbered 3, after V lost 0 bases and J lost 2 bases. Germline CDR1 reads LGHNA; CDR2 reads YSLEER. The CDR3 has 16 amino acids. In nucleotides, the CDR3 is TGCGCCAGCAGCCAAGATGGGACTAGCGGAACCTACGAGCAGTACTTC. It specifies CASSQDGTSGTYEQYF.

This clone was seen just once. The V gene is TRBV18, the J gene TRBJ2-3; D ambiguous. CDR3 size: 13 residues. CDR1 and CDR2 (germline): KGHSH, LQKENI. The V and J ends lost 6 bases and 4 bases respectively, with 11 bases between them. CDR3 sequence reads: CASSDSGADTQYF. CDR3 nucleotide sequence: TGTGCCAGCTCCGATTCGGGTGCAGATACGCAGTATTTT.

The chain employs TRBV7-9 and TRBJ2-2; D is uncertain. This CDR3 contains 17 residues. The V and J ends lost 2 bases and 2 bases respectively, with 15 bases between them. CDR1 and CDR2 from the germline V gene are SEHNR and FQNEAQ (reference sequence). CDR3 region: CASSLFSRRFNTGELFF. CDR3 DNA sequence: TGTGCCAGCAGCTTATTCTCGAGGAGATTTAACACCGGGGAGCTGTTTTTT.

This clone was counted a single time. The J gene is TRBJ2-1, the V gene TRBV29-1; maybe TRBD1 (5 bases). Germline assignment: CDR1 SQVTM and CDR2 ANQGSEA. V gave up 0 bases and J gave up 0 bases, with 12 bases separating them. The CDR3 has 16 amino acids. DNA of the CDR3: TGCAGCGTTGAAGATGCGGACAAGAGCTCCTACAATGAGCAGTTCTTC. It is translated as CSVEDADKSSYNEQFF.

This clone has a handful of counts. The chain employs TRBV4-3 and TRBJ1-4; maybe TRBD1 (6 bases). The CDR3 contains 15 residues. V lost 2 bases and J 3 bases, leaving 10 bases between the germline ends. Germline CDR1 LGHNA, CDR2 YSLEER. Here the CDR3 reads CASSQTGQSNEKLFF. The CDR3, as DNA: TGCGCCAGCAGCCAAACAGGACAGTCTAATGAAAAACTGTTTTTT.

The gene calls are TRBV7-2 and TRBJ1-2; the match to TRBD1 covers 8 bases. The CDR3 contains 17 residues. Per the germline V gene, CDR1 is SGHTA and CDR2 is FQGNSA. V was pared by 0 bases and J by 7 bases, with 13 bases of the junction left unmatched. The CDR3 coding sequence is TGTGCCAGCAGCTTAGCGTCTCCCTCAGGGGGCGGGCGTGGCTACACCTTC. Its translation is CASSLASPSGGGRGYTF. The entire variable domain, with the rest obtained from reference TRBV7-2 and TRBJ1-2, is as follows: GAGVSQSPSNKVTEKGKDVELRCDPISGHTALYWYRQSLGQGLEFLIYFQGNSAPDKSGLPSDRFSAERTGGSVSTLTIQRTQQEDSAVYLCASSLASPSGGGRGYTFGSGTRLTVV.

This CDR3 is CASSSVTGTQYF. The CDR3 DNA reads TGTGCCAGCAGCTCCGTCACCGGTACGCAGTATTTT. The chain has TRBV7-2 and TRBJ2-3; D not resolved. CDR3 length equals 12 residues. The germline V and J ends were trimmed by 4 bases and 8 bases, with 10 bases remaining between them. Germline V gives CDR1 SGHTA, CDR2 FQGNSA.